Detailed here is one T cell receptor (beta chain). The authors' processing: By means of reference gene primer amplification, nucleated cell counts were estimated. Clones were read by immunoSEQ multiplex PCR, and TCRdb kept only the in-frame ones, dropping some. V and J calls and clone size are those listed in that table; D and trimming were worked out from the DNA. The sample has 370,000 or so clones, 70% to 85% seen once. This specimen comes from a study of blood T cell repertoires in COVID-19. As for the study in general: Italy, Spain and the United States were the sources of the convalescent and acute COVID-19 samples. PBMCs, B-cell-depleted T cells, or T cells were the source of the cDNA or gDNA that made up the material.

The germline CDR1 and CDR2 sequences are SNHLY and FYNNEI. Trimming left V 4 bases short and J 5 bases short, with 14 bases between. The CDR3 spans 14 residues. The sample taken for sequencing was peripheral blood. This TCR came from a human donor with acute or convalescent COVID-19. The donor label of this sample is uncertain. The chain joins TRBV2 to TRBJ1-2, with a weak D call TRBD1 (5 bases). As DNA, the CDR3 is TGTGCCAGCAGTGCCGGGGGAGAAATTTATGGCTACACCTTC. It is translated as CASSAGGEIYGYTF.